This TCR beta chain was profiled in a study of T cell responses to AZD1222 COVID-19 vaccine. Whole-study results and caveats: Across the whole spike, CD4 TCRs peaked at regions 160-218 and 743-854. Only 5 or 6 individuals given AZD1222 were seropositive at baseline. The peak T cell response came first, and repertoires were sampled only after it. Two AZD1222 doses significantly raised spike-specific TCR breadth and depth over controls.

Sequenced by immunoSEQ multiplex PCR; TCRdb stores in-frame clones only, minus some. Among around 80,000 clones listed, over 75% were seen once. The CDR3 is made up of 15 amino acids. Germline CDR1 reads SGHKS; CDR2 reads YYEKEE (reference sequence). The V gene lost 9 bases and the J gene lost 7 bases, with 20 bases spanning the gap. Points on this clone: Its target is not known.

This sequence originates from an adult who received the AZD1222 COVID-19 vaccine. V gene TRBV5-5 combines with J gene TRBJ1-6; no clear D. Sample: peripheral blood, taken 28 days after the second AZD1222 dose. CDR3: CATQATVSGNSPLHF. The CDR3 DNA follows: TGTGCCACCCAGGCAACAGTGAGTGGAAATTCACCCCTCCACTTT.